These 23 T cell receptor beta chains came from one sample sequenced in a study of shared clonotypes between healthy human individuals. The table came from immunoSEQ multiplex PCR; TCRdb's copy has only in-frame clones and leaves some out. The sample carries about 870,000 clones, 80% to 95% recorded once. Naive CD8 cells comprised CD45RO-negative, CCR7-positively selected cells, excluding terminally differentiated effector memory CD45RA+ cells. Sample: naive CD8+ T cells sorted from blood. All receptors come from a man aged 25 to 45 in good health.

CDR3 nucleotides: TGTGCCTCAGCTGACAGGGCCGGATCTGGTGAAAAACTGTTTTTT. Translated: CASADRAGSGEKLFF. The chain joins TRBV7-9 to TRBJ1-4; TRBD1 aligns across 7 bases. The junction had 16 bases not matched to a gene; V was cut back by 11 bases and J by 7 bases. The CDR3 covers 15 residues. The germline CDR1 and CDR2 sequences are SEHNR and FQNEAQ (reference sequence).

The chain couples TRBV9 to TRBJ2-3; TRBD2 agrees at 8 bases. The CDR3 sequence is 15 residues long. The V gene's germline CDR1 is SGDLS and CDR2 YYNGEE. With 3 bases clipped from V and 2 bases from J, the junction kept 5 bases outside the gene matches. The CDR3 is CASSEKAGATDTQYF. DNA for the CDR3: TGTGCCAGCAGCGAAAAAGCGGGAGCCACAGATACGCAGTATTTT.

This chain links TRBV28 with TRBJ1-2; no clear D. CDR1 is MDHEN, CDR2 SYDVKM, per germline. The V end lost 2 bases, the J end lost 3 bases, and 16 bases lay between the germline ends. There are 16 residues in the CDR3. DNA of the CDR3: TGTGCCAGCAGTTTAATGCGCCAGGTCTCTTACTATGGCTACACCTTC. Protein product: CASSLMRQVSYYGYTF.

This clone was found once. The chain recombines TRBV7-9 with TRBJ2-7; tentatively, D is TRBD2 (5 bases). CDR1 and CDR2 (germline): SEHNR, FQNEAQ (reference sequence). The CDR3 runs to 15 residues. Trimming pared 5 bases from V and 2 bases from J, leaving 16 bases between. This chain's CDR3 is CASSPRLSGTYEQYF. In DNA, the CDR3 is TGTGCCAGCAGCCCGCGACTATCGGGAACCTACGAGCAGTACTTC.

The rearrangement links TRBV5-1 to TRBJ2-3; D gene ambiguous. The V and J ends lost 5 bases and 6 bases respectively, with 10 bases between them. This CDR3 spans 12 amino acids. Germline V gives CDR1 SGHRS, CDR2 YFSETQ. The CDR3 DNA follows: TGCGCCAGCAGTCTGAGGCGGGATACGCAGTATTTT. As protein: CASSLRRDTQYF.

V gene TRBV27 combines with J gene TRBJ2-7; D perhaps matches TRBD1 (6 bases). Germline lookup yields CDR1 MNHEY and CDR2 SMNVEV (reference sequence). The CDR3 is made up of 15 amino acids. Trimming took 3 bases from V and 5 from J, leaving 17 bases between them. CDR3 in amino acids: CASSLVGQNSHEQYF. In DNA, the CDR3 is TGTGCCAGCAGTTTGGTGGGACAAAATTCCCACGAGCAGTACTTC.

V and J are TRBV13 and TRBJ1-3; a possible D gene is TRBD1 (5 bases). This CDR3 contains 14 residues. Germline CDR1 is PRHDT and CDR2 is FYEKMQ (reference sequence). Trimming stripped 3 bases from V and 4 bases from J, with 10 bases between. CDR3 in amino acids: CASSFGGRGNTIYF. The CDR3 bases are TGTGCCAGCAGCTTTGGGGGGAGAGGAAACACCATATATTTT. The variable domain in full, completed from reference TRBV13 and TRBJ1-3, reads AAGVIQSPRHLIKEKRETATLKCYPIPRHDTVYWYQQGPGQDPQFLISFYEKMQSDKGSIPDRFSAQQFSDYHSELNMSSLELGDSALYFCASSFGGRGNTIYFGEGSWLTVV.

This chain joins TRBV5-6 and TRBJ2-7; TRBD2 agrees at 11 bases. Germline CDR1 SGHDT, CDR2 YYEEEE. V lost 4 bases and J lost 2; bases outside the gene matches: 8. The CDR3 length is 16 residues. CDR3 bases: TGTGCCAGCAGCGCCAGACTAGCGGGAACGCCCTACGAGCAGTACTTC. Amino acid sequence: CASSARLAGTPYEQYF.

The chain carries TRBV2 and TRBJ2-2; D might be TRBD1 (6 bases). CDR1 is SNHLY, CDR2 FYNNEI, per germline. This CDR3 contains 14 residues. Trimming left V 5 bases short and J 2 bases short, with 9 bases between. CDR3 sequence (DNA): TGTGCCAGCAGTCTAGGGGGTAACACCGGGGAGCTGTTTTTT. Its translation is CASSLGGNTGELFF.

The chain is built from TRBV6-5 and TRBJ2-1, with D possibly TRBD2 on 6 matching bases. Germline V CDR1 and CDR2: MNHEY, SVGAGI. This CDR3 comprises 15 residues. V lost 4 bases and J 8 bases, leaving 18 bases between the germline ends. CDR3 sequence: CASSFRGTDIDEQFF. The CDR3 nucleotides are TGTGCCAGCAGTTTTCGGGGGACCGATATAGATGAGCAGTTCTTC.

The rearrangement links TRBV27 to TRBJ2-5; 8 bases agree with TRBD1. This CDR3 region has 13 residues. Germline loops: CDR1 MNHEY, CDR2 SMNVEV (reference sequence). Trimming at V came to 7 bases and at J to 1 base, leaving 2 bases not matched to a gene. CDR3 coding DNA: TGTGCCAGCACAGGGGGCCTCCAAGAGACCCAGTACTTC. Translated: CASTGGLQETQYF.

This sequence joins TRBV6-6 and TRBJ2-1; D uncertain. The CDR3 length is 10 residues. The ends were cut back, 7 bases at V and 6 bases at J, with 4 bases in the middle. The germline V gene encodes CDR1 MNHNY and CDR2 SVGAGI (reference sequence). CDR3 protein: CASNRNEQFF. The CDR3 DNA is TGTGCCAGCAACCGCAATGAGCAGTTCTTC.

The rearrangement joins TRBV28 to TRBJ2-5; D is perhaps TRBD2 (5 bases). V shed 6 bases and J shed 1 base, with 15 bases lying between them. The CDR3 sequence is 15 residues long. Germline V gene sequence: CDR1 MDHEN, CDR2 SYDVKM. DNA for the CDR3: TGTGCCAGCAGCCCAGCAGCTGGACTCCAAGAGACCCAGTACTTC. It codes for CASSPAAGLQETQYF.

For this clone: This sample also contains other DNA sequences that code for the same CDR3. V and J are TRBV4-1 and TRBJ2-7, with 7 bases identical to TRBD2. Trimming at V came to 8 bases and at J to 1 base, leaving 5 bases not matched to a gene. Germline assignment: CDR1 MGHRA and CDR2 YSYEKL. The CDR3 runs 13 residues. CDR3 DNA sequence: TGCGCCAGCTCTCAGGGAGGGTCCTACGAGCAGTACTTC. Translated, it gives CASSQGGSYEQYF.

The V call is TRBV28, the J call TRBJ2-1, with TRBD2 matching 9 bases. CDR3 size: 16 residues. Germline loops: CDR1 MDHEN, CDR2 SYDVKM. V was pared by 0 bases and J by 5 bases, with 5 bases of the junction left unmatched. CDR3 sequence reads: CASSLWAGGTNNEQFF. As DNA, the CDR3 is TGTGCCAGCAGTTTATGGGCGGGGGGGACCAACAATGAGCAGTTCTTC.

The CDR3 spells CASSLLGGIHTDTQYF. CDR3 in DNA: TGTGCCAGCAGCTTATTAGGCGGGATTCACACAGATACGCAGTATTTT. The rearrangement uses TRBV7-9 and TRBJ2-3, with D tentatively TRBD2 (6 bases). Germline V gives CDR1 SEHNR, CDR2 FQNEAQ (reference sequence). V was pared by 2 bases and J by 2 bases, with 14 bases between. This CDR3 has 16 residues.

This chain uses TRBV9 with TRBJ2-2; D remains ambiguous. The CDR3 has 16 amino acids. The germline CDR1 and CDR2 sequences are SGDLS and YYNGEE. V was pared by 4 bases and J by 6 bases, with 19 bases between. The CDR3 DNA sequence: TGTGCCAGCAGCATACACTCGGGTCCCAGAGCCGGGGAGCTGTTTTTT. It codes for CASSIHSGPRAGELFF. The variable domain in full, with the rest retrieved from reference TRBV9 and TRBJ2-2, is DSGVTQTPKHLITATGQRVTLRCSPRSGDLSVYWYQQSLDQGLQFLIQYYNGEERAKGNILERFSAQQFPDLHSELNLSSLELGDSALYFCASSIHSGPRAGELFFGEGSRLTVL.

A note on this clone: Other DNA sequences in this specimen translate into the identical CDR3. The rearrangement links TRBV27 to TRBJ1-5; D call uncertain. This CDR3 has 14 amino acids. Germline assignment: CDR1 MNHEY and CDR2 SMNVEV (reference sequence). Trimming pared 5 bases from V and 0 bases from J, leaving 8 bases between. DNA for the CDR3: TGTGCCAGCAGTAGACTATATAGCAATCAGCCCCAGCATTTT. It encodes CASSRLYSNQPQHF.

The V gene is TRBV4-1, the J gene TRBJ1-1; D call uncertain. Germline CDR1 and CDR2: MGHRA and YSYEKL. V was shortened by 0 bases and J by 4 bases, with 12 bases between the two germline ends. There are 15 residues in the CDR3. The CDR3 nucleotides are TGCGCCAGCAGCCAAGACTCGTCAGGCACCACTGAAGCTTTCTTT. The encoded protein is CASSQDSSGTTEAFF.

This chain uses TRBV4-1 with TRBJ2-7, with TRBD1 matching 8 bases. The CDR3 has 14 residues. Trimming cost V 7 bases and J 7 bases; bases outside gene matches: 12. CDR1 MGHRA and CDR2 YSYEKL come from the germline V gene. The CDR3 spells CASTLSGQGEEQYF. The CDR3 bases are TGCGCCAGCACCCTAAGCGGACAGGGAGAGGAGCAGTACTTC.

The J gene is TRBJ1-1, the V gene TRBV7-2, with D tentatively TRBD1 (5 bases). This CDR3 contains 14 residues. With 10 bases removed from V and 5 bases from J, the gap between germline ends came to 20 bases. The germline V gene encodes CDR1 SGHTA and CDR2 FQGNSA. CDR3 sequence (DNA): TGTGCCACCTCTGGGGACTGGGATCGGACTGAAGCTTTCTTT. Its protein product is CATSGDWDRTEAFF.

CDR3 sequence: CASSIAWTGQETQYF. The CDR3 bases are TGTGCCAGTAGTATAGCTTGGACAGGGCAAGAGACCCAGTACTTC. This chain connects TRBV19 to TRBJ2-5; TRBD1 matches at 8 bases. Per the germline V gene, CDR1 is LNHDA and CDR2 is SQIVND (reference sequence). V dropped 1 base and J dropped 2; count of bases not matched to a gene: 3. This CDR3 region has 15 residues.

This chain uses TRBV2 with TRBJ1-4; D is perhaps TRBD1 (5 bases). The CDR3 is 15 residues long. In germline, CDR1 is SNHLY, CDR2 FYNNEI. Deletions cut 7 bases from V and 3 bases from J, with 15 bases between. As DNA, the CDR3 is TGTGCCAGCAAAATCTCTAGGGGTTCTAATGAAAAACTGTTTTTT. It yields the protein CASKISRGSNEKLFF.